A single T cell receptor beta chain is shown here with its context. The antigen this receptor binds is unknown. Within one base of it there is no much larger clone, and no base qualities were kept. Libraries were built with the immunoSEQ multiplex PCR assay. The published analysis was carried out like this. A statistical classification framework was built to diagnose cytomegalovirus status from the catalog of TCR beta chain sequences. What TCRdb holds here is the immuneACCESS table cut down to in-frame rearrangements. Part of the clones is not present; checked against another copy, under half of the missing clones reflect an unresolved V gene, and the others are unexplained. V and J calls and clone size are copied from that table; D and trimming were computed from the DNA. Across this sample there are about 130,000 clones, with around 93% seen only once. The biggest ten clones account for 1.8% of the sample.

Separate from the roughly 650-subject first cohort, the validation cohort of more than 90 subjects was the group to which the donors belonged. The data were taken from a study of cytomegalovirus exposure and HLA in healthy donors (dated by TCRdb to about 2017). Study-wide context: According to a later analysis, one platform produced both the 100 to 150 validation repertoires and the 666 repertoires of the first cohort. The study aimed to test whether cataloging public T cell receptors could reveal signatures of past pathogen exposure. Besides the first cohort of roughly 660 subjects, a separate validation cohort made up of 120 or so different subjects was used. High-throughput TCR immunosequencing, statistical association of individual TCRs with disease status, and machine learning were combined to predict cytomegalovirus infection status. The study at large found these results: In both the original and validation cohorts, the classifier was reported to diagnose cytomegalovirus status with high specificity and sensitivity. All 120 or so repertoires were used to score co-occurrence in the validation cohort in a later analysis, because that analysis had no HLA typing for the cohort. Subsequent analysis determined that TCRs grouped into clusters in the first cohort also showed a tendency toward co-occurrence across the 90 to 150 validation repertoires, and approximately 94% of cluster scores exceeded 0. According to the authors, the approach could potentially be generalized to other disease states and immunological phenotypes. A total of 164 TCR beta chains were listed by the study as associated with cytomegalovirus. In vitro tests confirmed that three of the cytomegalovirus-associated TCR beta chains recognize cytomegalovirus antigens. While some public TCRs were present in many individuals, most TCR sequences turned up only very rarely across donors.

Reading the germline V gene gives CDR1 ENHRY and CDR2 SYGVKD. Inclusive of the bounding cysteine and phenylalanine, the CDR3 is 11 residues long. The kept DNA is CDR3 alone, 33 bases in frame from the first base. V and J are truncated by 8 bases and 4 bases respectively, leaving an intervening sequence of 8 bases. The chain links TRBV10-3 with TRBJ1-1, and the D gene may be TRBD1, 5 bases matching. Sample: PBMCs. The origin of this receptor is a man between 18 and 29 years old in good health and CMV-seropositive. For the CDR3, the sequence is CAIGGGTEAFF. The nucleotide sequence reads TGTGCCATCGGGGGAGGCACTGAAGCTTTCTTT.